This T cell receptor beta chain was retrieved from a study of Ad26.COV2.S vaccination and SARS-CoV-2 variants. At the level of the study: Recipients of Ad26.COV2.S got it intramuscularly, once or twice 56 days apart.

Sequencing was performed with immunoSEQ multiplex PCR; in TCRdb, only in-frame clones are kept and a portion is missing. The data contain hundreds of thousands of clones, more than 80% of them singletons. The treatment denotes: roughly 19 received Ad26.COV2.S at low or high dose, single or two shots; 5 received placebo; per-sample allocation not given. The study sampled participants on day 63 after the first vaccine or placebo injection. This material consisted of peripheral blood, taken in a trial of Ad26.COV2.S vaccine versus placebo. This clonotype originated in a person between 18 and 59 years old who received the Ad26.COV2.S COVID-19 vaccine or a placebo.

CDR3 loop: CASWVPGNTGELFF. CDR3 sequence (DNA): TGTGCCAGCTGGGTCCCGGGGAACACCGGGGAGCTGTTTTTT. V is TRBV2 and J is TRBJ2-2, with no clear D. This CDR3 is built from 14 residues. V was clipped by 8 bases and J by 1 base, with 11 bases between them. CDR1 SNHLY and CDR2 FYNNEI come from the germline V gene.